The clone carrying this TCR beta chain showed up just a few times. Antigen specificity is unknown. Cells from the mixed lymphocyte reaction underwent coculture for five to seven days at 37 degrees C. This entry belongs to a study of siplizumab effects on memory and regulatory T cells. Produced via immunoSEQ multiplex PCR; TCRdb's table is partial and in-frame only. The sample holds around 18,000 clones, 40% to 55% seen once. This CDR3 is 13 amino acids long. Trimming removed 4 bases from V and 4 bases from J, with 12 bases in between. Germline V lookup: CDR1 SGHDT, CDR2 YYEEEE. Study results and limitations: Only a minor fraction of alloreactive clones mapped to unstimulated subsets.

Sequencing was performed on CFSE-low (dividing) CD4+ T cells sorted from an allogeneic mixed lymphocyte reaction. The sequence derives from a human donor in good health; the cells came from an allogeneic mixed lymphocyte reaction. The chain combines TRBV5-6 with TRBJ2-7; weak D call: TRBD2 (5 bases). Written as DNA, the CDR3 is TGTGCCAGCAGCAAGTACGGGGTATACGAGCAGTACTTC. It is translated as CASSKYGVYEQYF. Combining the CDR3 with reference TRBV5-6 and TRBJ2-7 gives the whole variable domain DAGVTQSPTHLIKTRGQQVTLRCSPKSGHDTVSWYQQALGQGPQFIFQYYEEEERQRGNFPDRFSGHQFPNYSSELNVNALLLGDSALYLCASSKYGVYEQYFGPGTRLTVT.